This T cell receptor (beta chain) originates from a study of blood T cells in healthy people across ages. General observations from the study: The study regarded diversity estimates from one million T cells as underestimates.

This clonotype was counted a few times. The antigen is undetermined. This CDR3 has 14 amino acids. CDR1 DFQATT and CDR2 SNEGSKA come from the germline V gene (reference sequence). Alongside a J-beta primer mix, a sample-barcoded 5' primer served in a second PCR lasting roughly 6 to 11 cycles. TCRdb re-called the 5' RACE reads through MiXCR, storing one row per CDR3 protein. The sample has almost 1 million distinct CDR3 sequences, about 53% seen once. The TCR was taken from an older woman in good health. V is TRBV20-1 and J is TRBJ2-4; TRBD1 matches 7 bases. The DNA end lines up better with TRBJ2-7; the J call may be wrong. The sample taken for sequencing was blood. In DNA, the CDR3 is TGCAGTGCTGCCCCCGGGACAGTAGCCTACGAGCAGTACTTC. Amino acids: CSAAPGTVAYEQYF.